Here is one T cell receptor (beta chain) with its context. Its antigen is still unknown. These data belong to a study of vaccination effects on CD4 cells after COVID-19. Some clones are missing from TCRdb's copy, which holds only in-frame ones; the method was immunoSEQ multiplex PCR. This table has tens of thousands of clones, 65% to 70% appearing once. This CDR3 region has 15 residues. Germline values: CDR1 PRHDT, CDR2 FYEKMQ (reference sequence). Trimming cost V 6 bases and J 5 bases, with 14 bases left between them. Investigators separated out CD4+ T cells once 10 days of culture had passed. The sequence was obtained from a human donor who received a COVID-19 vaccine. The chain couples TRBV13 to TRBJ1-6; D possibly corresponds to TRBD1 (6 bases). Sample: CD4+ T cells from PBMCs cultured without peptide, taken before COVID-19 vaccination. The CDR3 coding sequence is TGTGCCAGCAGTCAAAAAAGACAGGATAATTCACCCCTCCACTTT. The encoded protein is CASSQKRQDNSPLHF.